This T cell receptor beta chain was sequenced during a study of T-cell reconstitution after alpha-beta-depleted transplantation in children. TCRbeta library preparation incorporated unique molecular identifiers. TCRdb re-analysed the PCR reads in MiXCR, keeping a single row per CDR3 protein. The sample carries some 490,000 distinct CDR3 sequences, under 15% recorded once. The sequencing used PBMCs from the stem cell graft donor, collected from the stem cell graft. The receptor comes from a human donor who donated a stem cell graft to a child with combined immunodeficiency.

The CDR3 sequence is CSAEGGLNTEAFF. As DNA, the CDR3 is TGCAGTGCCGAGGGGGGCTTGAACACTGAAGCTTTCTTT. This chain joins TRBV20-1 and TRBJ1-1; tentatively, D is TRBD1 (6 bases). The V gene's germline CDR1 is DFQATT and CDR2 SNEGSKA (reference sequence). Trimming removed 6 bases at V and 0 bases at J, with 11 bases between. CDR3 length: 13 residues.